The rows below give T cell receptor beta chains drawn from one sample of a study of cytomegalovirus exposure and HLA in healthy donors. Using immunoSEQ multiplex PCR, the repertoire was profiled, and TCRdb retains in-frame clones only, with some absent. The sample lists 190,000 or so clones, roughly 77% occurring once. The specimen sequenced was PBMCs. The receptors originated from a male donor in good health and CMV-seropositive. Each CDR3 is given with its conserved first and last residue. D genes are given only for firm matches. A row's size may be missing; if present it is once, few, many or a size class.

v_call	j_call	clone_size	d_call	cdr3_nt	cdr3_aa
TRBV19	TRBJ2-7	.	TRBD2	TGTGCCAGTAGTGGTAGCGGGAGACCCGAGCAGTACTTC	CASSGSGRPEQYF
TRBV5-6	TRBJ1-4	.	.	TGTGCCAGCAAGTATACTACACATGAAAAACTGTTTTTT	CASKYTTHEKLFF
TRBV25-1	TRBJ2-1	.	TRBD2	TGTGCCAGCACTAGGACGATCGGGGGGTCCTACAATGAGCAGTTCTTC	CASTRTIGGSYNEQFF
TRBV6-1	TRBJ1-1	.	.	TGTGCCAGCAGTGAAGCGCGGCCGAACACTGAAGCTTTCTTT	CASSEARPNTEAFF
TRBV30	TRBJ2-7	once	TRBD1	TGTGCCTGGAGACCCAGGGGGCAGGGGGCCGGCGAGCAGTACTTC	CAWRPRGQGAGEQYF
TRBV7-3	TRBJ2-1	.	TRBD1	TGTGCCAGCAGCGGCACCTACCGGGACAGGGTCAACAATGAGCAGTTCTTC	CASSGTYRDRVNNEQFF
TRBV12-5	TRBJ1-6	.	.	TGTGCTAGTGGTTTAGCCGGGACTGGTAATTCACCCCTCCACTTT	CASGLAGTGNSPLHF
TRBV4-2	TRBJ2-1	few	TRBD2	TGTGCCAGCAGCCAAGAACCGCCGACTAGCGGGACATACAATGAGCAGTTCTTC	CASSQEPPTSGTYNEQFF
TRBV7-3	TRBJ2-1	.	TRBD1	TGTGCCAGCAGCCCTTCGGGGCAGGGGGCAAATGAGCAGTTCTTC	CASSPSGQGANEQFF
TRBV7-2	TRBJ1-4	.	.	TGTGCCAGCAGCTCAGGGACACTTAAGGGGGAAAAACTGTTTTTT	CASSSGTLKGEKLFF
TRBV29-1	TRBJ1-4	.	TRBD1	TGCAGCGTCGGGACAGTCCCAACTAATGAAAAACTGTTTTTT	CSVGTVPTNEKLFF
TRBV11-1	TRBJ2-5	few	.	TGTGCCAGCAGCTTAGACAGGTCCGAGACCCAGTACTTC	CASSLDRSETQYF
TRBV30	TRBJ2-5	.	.	TGTGCCTGGAGTGTTCAGGGACTAGAGACCCAGTACTTC	CAWSVQGLETQYF
TRBV13	TRBJ2-3	few	.	TGTGCCAGCAGCTTAGTAAACACAGATACGCAGTATTTT	CASSLVNTDTQYF
TRBV10-2	TRBJ2-7	.	.	TGCGCCAGCAGTGAGTCTCAACAGTACCTTTCCTACGAGCAGTACTTC	CASSESQQYLSYEQYF
TRBV2	TRBJ2-5	few	TRBD2	TGTGCCAGCAGTGAAACGGGGGGGCCGGAGACCCAGTACTTC	CASSETGGPETQYF
TRBV10-1	TRBJ2-5	.	.	TGCGCCACTGGGCGAGAGACCCAGTACTTC	CATGRETQYF